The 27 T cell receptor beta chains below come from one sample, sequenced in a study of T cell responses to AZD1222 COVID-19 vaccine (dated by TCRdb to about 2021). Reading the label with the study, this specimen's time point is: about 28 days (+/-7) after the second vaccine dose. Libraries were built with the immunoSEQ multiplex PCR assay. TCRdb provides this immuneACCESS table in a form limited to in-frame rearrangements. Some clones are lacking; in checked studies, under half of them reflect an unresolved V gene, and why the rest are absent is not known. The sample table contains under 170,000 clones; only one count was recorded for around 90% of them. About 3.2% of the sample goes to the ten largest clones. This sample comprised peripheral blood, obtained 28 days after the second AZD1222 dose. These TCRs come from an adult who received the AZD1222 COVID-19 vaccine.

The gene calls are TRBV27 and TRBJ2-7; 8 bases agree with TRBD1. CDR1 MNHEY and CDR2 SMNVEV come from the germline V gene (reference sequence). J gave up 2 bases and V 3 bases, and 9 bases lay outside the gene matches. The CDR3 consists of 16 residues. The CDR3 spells CASSLYGQGRAYEQYF. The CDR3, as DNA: TGTGCCAGCAGTTTGTATGGACAGGGACGGGCCTACGAGCAGTACTTC.

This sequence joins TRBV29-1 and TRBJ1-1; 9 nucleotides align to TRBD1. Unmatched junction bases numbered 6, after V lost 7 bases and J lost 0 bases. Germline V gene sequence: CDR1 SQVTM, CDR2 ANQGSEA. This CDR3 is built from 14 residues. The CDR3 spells CSAQTGGMNTEAFF. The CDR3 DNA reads TGCAGCGCACAGACAGGGGGTATGAACACTGAAGCTTTCTTT.

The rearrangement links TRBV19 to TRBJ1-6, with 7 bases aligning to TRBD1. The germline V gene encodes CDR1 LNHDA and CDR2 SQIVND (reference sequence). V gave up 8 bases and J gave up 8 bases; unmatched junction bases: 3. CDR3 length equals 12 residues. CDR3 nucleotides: TGTGCCAGTCGTACAGGGGATTCACCCCTCCACTTT. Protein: CASRTGDSPLHF.

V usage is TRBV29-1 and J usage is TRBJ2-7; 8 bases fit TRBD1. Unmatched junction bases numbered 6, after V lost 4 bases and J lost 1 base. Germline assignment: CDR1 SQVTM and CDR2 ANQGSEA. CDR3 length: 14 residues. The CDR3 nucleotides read TGCAGCGTTGTGGGACAGGAGGGATCCTACGAGCAGTACTTC. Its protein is CSVVGQEGSYEQYF.

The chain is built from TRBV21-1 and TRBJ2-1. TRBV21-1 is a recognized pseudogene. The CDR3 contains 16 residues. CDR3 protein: CASRGSSASSYNEQFF. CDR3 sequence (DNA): TGTGCCAGCAGAGGTTCATCTGCCAGCTCCTACAATGAGCAGTTCTTC.

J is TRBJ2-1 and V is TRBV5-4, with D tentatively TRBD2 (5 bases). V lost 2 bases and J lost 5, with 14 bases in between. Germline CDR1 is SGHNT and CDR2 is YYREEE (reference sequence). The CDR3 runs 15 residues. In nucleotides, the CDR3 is TGTGCCAGCAGCTTCCCGAGGCGGGCGCACAATGAGCAGTTCTTC. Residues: CASSFPRRAHNEQFF.

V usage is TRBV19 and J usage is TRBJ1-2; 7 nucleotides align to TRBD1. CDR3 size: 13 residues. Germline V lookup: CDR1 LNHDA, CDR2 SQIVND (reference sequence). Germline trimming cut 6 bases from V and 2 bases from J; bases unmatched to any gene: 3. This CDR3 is CASSLGQNYGYTF. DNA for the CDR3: TGTGCCAGTAGCCTGGGACAGAACTATGGCTACACCTTC.

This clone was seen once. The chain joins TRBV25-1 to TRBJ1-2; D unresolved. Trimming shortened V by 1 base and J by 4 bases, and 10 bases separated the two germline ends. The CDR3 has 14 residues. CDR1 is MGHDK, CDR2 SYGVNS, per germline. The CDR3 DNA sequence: TGTGCCAGCAGTGAATCGGGGATCTTCTATGGCTACACCTTC. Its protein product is CASSESGIFYGYTF.

CDR3 coding DNA: TGTGCCAGCAGCACCCGGGGTCGAACTGAAGCTTTCTTT. It specifies CASSTRGRTEAFF. The chain carries TRBV7-9 and TRBJ1-1; no clear D gene. With 5 bases removed from V and 5 bases from J, the gap between germline ends came to 12 bases. Germline V gene data show CDR1 as SEHNR and CDR2 as FQNEAQ (reference sequence). This CDR3 spans 13 amino acids.

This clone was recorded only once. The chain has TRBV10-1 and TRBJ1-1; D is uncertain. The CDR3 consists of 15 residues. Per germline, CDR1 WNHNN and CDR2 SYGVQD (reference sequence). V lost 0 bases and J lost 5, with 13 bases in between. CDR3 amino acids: CASSESPGGGTEAFF. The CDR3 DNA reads TGCGCCAGCAGTGAGTCGCCGGGAGGAGGGACTGAAGCTTTCTTT.

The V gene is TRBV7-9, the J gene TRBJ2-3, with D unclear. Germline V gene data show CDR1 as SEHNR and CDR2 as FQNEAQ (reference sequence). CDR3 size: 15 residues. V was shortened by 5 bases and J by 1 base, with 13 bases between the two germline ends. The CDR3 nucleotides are TGTGCCAGCAGCCAGGCGGCGGACCGCACAGATACGCAGTATTTT. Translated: CASSQAADRTDTQYF.

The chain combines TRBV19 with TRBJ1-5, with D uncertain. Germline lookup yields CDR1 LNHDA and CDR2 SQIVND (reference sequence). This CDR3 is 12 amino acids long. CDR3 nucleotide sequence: TGTGCGAGTGGGATGACCAATCAGCCCCAGCATTTT. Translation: CASGMTNQPQHF.

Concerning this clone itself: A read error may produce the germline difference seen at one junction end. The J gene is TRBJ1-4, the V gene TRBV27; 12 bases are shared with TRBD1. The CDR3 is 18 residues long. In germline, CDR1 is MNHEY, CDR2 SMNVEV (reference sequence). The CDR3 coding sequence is TGTGCCAGCAGCTTATACGGGACAGGGGGCGCGACTAATGAAAAACTGTTTTTT. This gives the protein CASSLYGTGGATNEKLFF.

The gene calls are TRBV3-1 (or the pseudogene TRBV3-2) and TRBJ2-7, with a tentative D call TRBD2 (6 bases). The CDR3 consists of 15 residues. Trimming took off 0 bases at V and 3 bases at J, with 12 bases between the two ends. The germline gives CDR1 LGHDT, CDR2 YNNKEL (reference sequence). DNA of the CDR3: TGTGCCAGCAGCCAAGAACGGGGGTTCTTCTACGAGCAGTACTTC. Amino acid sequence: CASSQERGFFYEQYF.

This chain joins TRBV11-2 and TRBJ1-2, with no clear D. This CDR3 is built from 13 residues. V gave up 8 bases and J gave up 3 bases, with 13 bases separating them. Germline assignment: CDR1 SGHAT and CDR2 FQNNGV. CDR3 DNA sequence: TGTGCCAGCTCAACGGCATCCTACTATGGCTACACCTTC. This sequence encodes CASSTASYYGYTF.

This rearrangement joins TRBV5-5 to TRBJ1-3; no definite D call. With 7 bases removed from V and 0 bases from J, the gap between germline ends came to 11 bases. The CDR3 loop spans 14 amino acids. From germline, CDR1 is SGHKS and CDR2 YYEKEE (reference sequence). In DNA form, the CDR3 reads TGTGCCAGCGCTGTCGGGAGCTCTGGAAACACCATATATTTT. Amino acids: CASAVGSSGNTIYF.

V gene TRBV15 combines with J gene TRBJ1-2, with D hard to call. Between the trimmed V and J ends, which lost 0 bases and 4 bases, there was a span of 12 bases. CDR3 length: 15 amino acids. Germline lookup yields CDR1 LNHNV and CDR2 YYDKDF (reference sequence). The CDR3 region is CATSRDLEVSYGYTF. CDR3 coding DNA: TGTGCCACCAGCAGAGATTTAGAAGTATCCTATGGCTACACCTTC.

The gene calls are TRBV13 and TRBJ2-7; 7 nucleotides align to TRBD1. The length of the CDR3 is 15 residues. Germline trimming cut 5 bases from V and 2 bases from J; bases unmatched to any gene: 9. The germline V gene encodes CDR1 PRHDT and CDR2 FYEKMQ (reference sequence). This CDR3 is CASSTGQTPTYEQYF. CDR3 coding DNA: TGTGCCAGCAGCACGGGACAGACTCCTACCTACGAGCAGTACTTC.

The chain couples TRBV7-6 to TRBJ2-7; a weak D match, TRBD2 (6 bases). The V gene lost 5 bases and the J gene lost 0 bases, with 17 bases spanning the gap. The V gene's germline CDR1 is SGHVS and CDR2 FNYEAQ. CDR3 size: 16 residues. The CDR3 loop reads CASSPQRDLSSYEQYF. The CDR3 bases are TGTGCCAGCAGCCCTCAACGGGACTTAAGCTCCTACGAGCAGTACTTC.

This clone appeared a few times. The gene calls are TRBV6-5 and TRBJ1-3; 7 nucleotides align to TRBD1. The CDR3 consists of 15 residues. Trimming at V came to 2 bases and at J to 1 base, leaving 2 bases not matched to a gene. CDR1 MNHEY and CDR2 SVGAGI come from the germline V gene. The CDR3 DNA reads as TGTGCCAGCAGTTACCTGACAGGGTCTGGAAACACCATATATTTT. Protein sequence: CASSYLTGSGNTIYF.

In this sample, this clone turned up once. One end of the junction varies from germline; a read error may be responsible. The CDR3 loop is CSAIRDRERF. The CDR3 region has the DNA TGCAGTGCTATCCGGGACAGGGAGAGGTTC. The chain links TRBV20-1 to TRBJ2-7; 9 bases map to TRBD1. Per germline, CDR1 DFQATT and CDR2 SNEGSKA (reference sequence). This CDR3 has 10 amino acids.

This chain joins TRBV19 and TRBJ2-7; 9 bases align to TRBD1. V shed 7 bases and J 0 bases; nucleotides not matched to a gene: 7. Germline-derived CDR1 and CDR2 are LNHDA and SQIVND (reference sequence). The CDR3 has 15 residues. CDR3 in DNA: TGTGCCAGTAAAAATCCGGGACAGGGCTCCTACGAGCAGTACTTC. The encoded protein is CASKNPGQGSYEQYF.

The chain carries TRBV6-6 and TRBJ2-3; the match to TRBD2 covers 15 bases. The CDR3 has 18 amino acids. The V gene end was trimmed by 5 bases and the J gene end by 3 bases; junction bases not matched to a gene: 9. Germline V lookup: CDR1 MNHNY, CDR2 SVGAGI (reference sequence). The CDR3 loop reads CASSLSGTSGRRTDTQYF. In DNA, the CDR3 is TGTGCCAGCAGTCTATCCGGGACTAGCGGGAGGAGAACAGATACGCAGTATTTT.

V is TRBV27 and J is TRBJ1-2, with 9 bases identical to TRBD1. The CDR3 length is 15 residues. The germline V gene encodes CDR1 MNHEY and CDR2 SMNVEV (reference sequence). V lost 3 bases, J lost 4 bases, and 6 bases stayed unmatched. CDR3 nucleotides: TGTGCCAGCAGTTTTACAGGGGGCGGACTCTATGGCTACACCTTC. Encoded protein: CASSFTGGGLYGYTF.

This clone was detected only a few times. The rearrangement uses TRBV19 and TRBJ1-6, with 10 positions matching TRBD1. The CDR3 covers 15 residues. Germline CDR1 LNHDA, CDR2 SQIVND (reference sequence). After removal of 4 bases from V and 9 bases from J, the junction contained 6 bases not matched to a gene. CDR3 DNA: TGTGCCAGTAGTAACAGACAGGGGGCTGTTTCACCCCTCCACTTT. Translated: CASSNRQGAVSPLHF.

The CDR3: CASRDSGTYEQYF. DNA of the CDR3: TGTGCCAGTCGGGACAGCGGAACCTACGAGCAGTACTTC. The chain recombines TRBV18 with TRBJ2-7; TRBD1 matches at 7 bases. Germline loops: CDR1 KGHSH, CDR2 LQKENI. Trimming removed 9 bases from V and 2 bases from J; junction bases left unmatched: 7. This CDR3 spans 13 amino acids.

The CDR3 spells CASTDRGGAGSTEAFF. The CDR3 DNA is TGTGCCAGTACCGATCGAGGGGGGGCTGGGAGCACTGAAGCTTTCTTT. V gene TRBV19 combines with J gene TRBJ1-1, with D maybe TRBD1 (6 bases). V was cut by 7 bases and J by 4 bases, with 22 bases left in between. Germline CDR1 and CDR2: LNHDA and SQIVND (reference sequence). The length of the CDR3 is 16 residues. Variable domain in full (rest from reference TRBV19 and TRBJ1-1): DGGITQSPKYLFRKEGQNVTLSCEQNLNHDAMYWYRQDPGQGLRLIYYSQIVNDFQKGDIAEGYSVSREKKESFPLTVTSAQKNPTAFYLCASTDRGGAGSTEAFFGQGTRLTVV.